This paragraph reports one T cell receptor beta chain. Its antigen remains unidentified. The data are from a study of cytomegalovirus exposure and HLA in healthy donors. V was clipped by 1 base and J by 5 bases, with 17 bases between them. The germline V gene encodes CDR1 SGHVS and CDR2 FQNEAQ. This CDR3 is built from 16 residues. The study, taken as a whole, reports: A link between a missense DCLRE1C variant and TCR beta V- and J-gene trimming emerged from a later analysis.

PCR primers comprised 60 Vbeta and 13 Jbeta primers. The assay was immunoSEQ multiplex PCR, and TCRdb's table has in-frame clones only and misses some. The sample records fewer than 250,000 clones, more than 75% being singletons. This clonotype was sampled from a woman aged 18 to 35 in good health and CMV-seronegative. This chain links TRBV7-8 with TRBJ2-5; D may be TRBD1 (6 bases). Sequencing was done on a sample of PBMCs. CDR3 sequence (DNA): TGTGCCAGCAGCTTAGGGAGCCCAGGGGTGTTTGAGACCCAGTACTTC. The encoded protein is CASSLGSPGVFETQYF.